This TCR beta chain was identified in a study of T cell responses to AZD1222 COVID-19 vaccine. The study, taken as a whole, reports: The study identified only a handful of AZD1222 recipients as seropositive at baseline. Sampling captured repertoires only after the peak T cell response. Most donors were white British, females outnumbered males, and clonal diversity was possibly underestimated. Compared with day 0, the breadth and depth of the Spike-specific TCR repertoire rose significantly after two doses of AZD1222.

As for this clone: Its antigen remains unidentified.

TCRdb's copy holds only in-frame clones and misses some; the assay was immunoSEQ multiplex PCR. The sample holds over 150,000 clones, 90% seen once. The source was peripheral blood, collected on day 0 of AZD1222 vaccination. The TCR originated in an adult in good health.

The chain's CDR3 is CASSLFGGAGTDTQYF. The DNA for the CDR3 is TGTGCCAGCAGTTTATTTGGGGGGGCCGGCACAGATACGCAGTATTTT. The chain carries TRBV27 and TRBJ2-3; tentatively, D is TRBD2 (7 bases). CDR1 is MNHEY and CDR2 is SMNVEV in the germline V gene (reference sequence). The CDR3 covers 16 residues. V gave up 1 base and J gave up 1 base, with 12 bases separating them.